One TCR beta chain is described in this entry. Antigen specificity is unknown. These data are taken from a study of shared clonotypes between healthy human individuals. Study-wide points: Clonotype sharing among donors, it was expected, would be affected by sequencing depth.

CDR3 length: 15 residues. V was clipped by 6 bases and J by 0 bases; unmatched bases: 3. The germline V gene has CDR1 MNHNS and CDR2 SASEGT. Here immunoSEQ multiplex PCR was the method, and the copy in TCRdb shows in-frame clones only, minus some. The sample has millions of clones; 85% to 95% are singletons. Sample: naive CD4+ T cells sorted from blood. Subset reported: CD45RA+ positively selected. This receptor was identified in a man aged 18-30 years in good health. The genes are TRBV6-1 and TRBJ2-2, with 8 bases fitting TRBD1. CDR3 loop: CASRTGGTNTGELFF. CDR3 bases: TGTGCCAGCAGAACAGGGGGTACGAACACCGGGGAGCTGTTTTTT.